This is a list of T cell receptor beta chains from one sample in a study of blood T cell repertoires in COVID-19. Method: immunoSEQ multiplex PCR; TCRdb's copy keeps in-frame clones and lacks some. The data contain approximately 130,000 clones, approximately 89% of them singletons. Sequenced: peripheral blood. The receptor source for this set is a human donor in a cohort sampled during active COVID-19. CDR3s include the opening cysteine and the closing phenylalanine or tryptophan. The D gene is left open where the match is weak. Clone size is shown for a subset of rows, as once, few, many or a class of expanded clone.

DNA: TGTGCCAGCAGCCTAAACACGAACACCGGGGAGCTGTTTTTT
CDR3: CASSLNTNTGELFF
J: TRBJ2-2
D: -
V: TRBV14
size: few

DNA: TGTGCCAGCAGCCTAGCGGGGGGGTCCACAGATACGCAGTATTTT
CDR3: CASSLAGGSTDTQYF
J: TRBJ2-3
D: TRBD2
V: TRBV7-3
size: -

DNA: TGTGCCAGCAGCTTTATTGTGGGGGGGGAGACCCAGTACTTC
CDR3: CASSFIVGGETQYF
J: TRBJ2-5
D: TRBD2
V: TRBV5-6
size: -

DNA: TGCGCCAGCAGCTTGGACGCGACAGGAGCTAATGAAAAACTGTTTTTT
CDR3: CASSLDATGANEKLFF
J: TRBJ1-4
D: -
V: TRBV5-1
size: -

DNA: TGCGCCAGCAGAAGGGACTCCGGAACGGGTGAAAAACTGTTTTTT
CDR3: CASRRDSGTGEKLFF
J: TRBJ1-4
D: -
V: TRBV5-1
size: -

DNA: TGCGCCAGCCTGGAGGTCCCCCAGCGTGGGTACAATGAGCAGTTCTTC
CDR3: CASLEVPQRGYNEQFF
J: TRBJ2-1
D: -
V: TRBV5-1
size: few

DNA: TGTGCCAGCAACCGGGAGGGACAGCCTTACGAGCAGTACTTC
CDR3: CASNREGQPYEQYF
J: TRBJ2-7
D: -
V: TRBV21-1
size: -

DNA: TGTGCCAGCAGTTACGTTGCGGGGTCTGATGGCTACACCTTC
CDR3: CASSYVAGSDGYTF
J: TRBJ1-2
D: -
V: TRBV6-2/TRBV6-3
size: -

DNA: TGTGCCAGCAGCTCAATTTGGACTAGCGGGAATTCCTACAATGAGCAGTTCTTC
CDR3: CASSSIWTSGNSYNEQFF
J: TRBJ2-1
D: TRBD2
V: TRBV9
size: -

DNA: TGTGCCAGCAGCTTAGGGGCCAGACACCAGCCCCAGCATTTT
CDR3: CASSLGARHQPQHF
J: TRBJ1-5
D: -
V: TRBV7-6
size: -

DNA: TGTGCCAGCGGACAGGGTGCGGAGACCCAGTACTTC
CDR3: CASGQGAETQYF
J: TRBJ2-5
D: TRBD1
V: TRBV19
size: -

DNA: TGTGCCAGAAGCTTGGCGGGACTAGGCCCCCACCCAGATACGCAGTATTTT
CDR3: CARSLAGLGPHPDTQYF
J: TRBJ2-3
D: TRBD2
V: TRBV5-3
size: -

DNA: TGCGCCAGCAGCATGACTAGCGGGGGCTCCTACAATGAGCAGTTCTTC
CDR3: CASSMTSGGSYNEQFF
J: TRBJ2-1
D: TRBD2
V: TRBV5-1
size: -

DNA: TGTGCCTTGCCTGGGGGGGAAAACTATGGCTACACCTTC
CDR3: CALPGGENYGYTF
J: TRBJ1-2
D: -
V: TRBV30
size: -

DNA: TGTGCCAGCAGCTTTCTAGCGGGTCCAGAGCAGTTCTTC
CDR3: CASSFLAGPEQFF
J: TRBJ2-1
D: -
V: TRBV21-1
size: -

DNA: TGTGCCAGCAGCTTAGGGGGAGGTGGCACTGAAGCTTTCTTT
CDR3: CASSLGGGGTEAFF
J: TRBJ1-1
D: -
V: TRBV7-8
size: -

DNA: TGTGCCAGCAGTGAAGCGCAGGGGTCGGGAGCTTTCTTT
CDR3: CASSEAQGSGAFF
J: TRBJ1-1
D: -
V: TRBV6-1
size: -

DNA: TGTGCCAGCAGCCGCCTGACTAGCTACACAGATACGCAGTATTTT
CDR3: CASSRLTSYTDTQYF
J: TRBJ2-3
D: TRBD2
V: TRBV9
size: -

DNA: TGTGCCGGCCTTAGGAGAGGTAACACTGAAGCTTTCTTT
CDR3: CAGLRRGNTEAFF
J: TRBJ1-1
D: -
V: TRBV5-8
size: -

DNA: TGTGCCAGCAGCTTGAGACGGAGGTTGTACAATGAGCAGTTCTTC
CDR3: CASSLRRRLYNEQFF
J: TRBJ2-1
D: -
V: TRBV7-9
size: -

DNA: TGTGCCAGCAGCTCCTGGGGCCTTAGCGGGGGTTTGGAGACCCAGTACTTC
CDR3: CASSSWGLSGGLETQYF
J: TRBJ2-5
D: TRBD2
V: TRBV5-6
size: -

DNA: TGTGCCAGCAGCTTATCTAGAAGGAACACTGAAGCTTTCTTT
CDR3: CASSLSRRNTEAFF
J: TRBJ1-1
D: -
V: TRBV13
size: -

DNA: TGCGCCAGCAGCCCGGACAGCGCTTATGGCTACACCTTC
CDR3: CASSPDSAYGYTF
J: TRBJ1-2
D: -
V: TRBV4-1
size: -

DNA: TGTGCCAGCAGCCAAGGGGCTAGCGGCTCCTACGAGCAGTACTTC
CDR3: CASSQGASGSYEQYF
J: TRBJ2-7
D: TRBD2
V: TRBV3-1/TRBV3-2
size: -

DNA: TGTGCCTCAAAGACAGGGGCCAACTATGGCTACACCTTC
CDR3: CASKTGANYGYTF
J: TRBJ1-2
D: TRBD1
V: TRBV10-3
size: once

DNA: TGTGCCAGCAGCGTGACAGGGTCCCCCCCCTCTGAAGCTTTCTTT
CDR3: CASSVTGSPPSEAFF
J: TRBJ1-1
D: TRBD1
V: TRBV9
size: -

DNA: TGTGCCAGCAGCTCGAGTAAATCGAACACCGGGGAGCTGTTTTTT
CDR3: CASSSSKSNTGELFF
J: TRBJ2-2
D: -
V: TRBV9
size: -

DNA: TGTGCCAGCAGATCTACTAGCGGGGCCAACAATGAGCAGTTCTTC
CDR3: CASRSTSGANNEQFF
J: TRBJ2-1
D: TRBD2
V: TRBV7-2
size: -

DNA: TGCGCCAGCACCTATACAGGGTCCCACACTGAAGCTTTCTTT
CDR3: CASTYTGSHTEAFF
J: TRBJ1-1
D: -
V: TRBV5-1
size: -

DNA: TGTGCCAGCAGTTACGGGGGACTCCCCCGAGATACGCAGTATTTT
CDR3: CASSYGGLPRDTQYF
J: TRBJ2-3
D: -
V: TRBV6-2/TRBV6-3
size: -

DNA: TGTGCCTGGAGTTCGTTTGAAGGACTGACGTGGGAGCAGTACTTC
CDR3: CAWSSFEGLTWEQYF
J: TRBJ2-7
D: -
V: TRBV30
size: once

DNA: TGTGCCAGTACCGATCGGGGGGGGCGGAACACTGAAGCTTTCTTT
CDR3: CASTDRGGRNTEAFF
J: TRBJ1-1
D: -
V: TRBV19
size: -

DNA: TGTGCCAGTAGCCCCGACCTGGGAGGGGACACTGAAGCTTTCTTT
CDR3: CASSPDLGGDTEAFF
J: TRBJ1-1
D: -
V: TRBV19
size: -

DNA: TGTGCCAGTAGTATAGATGGGGGGGGGACTAGCGGAGATACGCAGTATTTT
CDR3: CASSIDGGGTSGDTQYF
J: TRBJ2-3
D: TRBD2
V: TRBV19
size: -

DNA: TGTGCCAGCAGCCTGCCAGGAGGGGCGGTGAATGAGCAGTTCTTC
CDR3: CASSLPGGAVNEQFF
J: TRBJ2-1
D: -
V: TRBV5-6
size: -

DNA: TGTGCCAGCAGCTTGGGACAGGGCTTGGAAAAACTGTTTTTT
CDR3: CASSLGQGLEKLFF
J: TRBJ1-4
D: TRBD1
V: TRBV7-8
size: -

DNA: TGTGCCACCTCAACACCGGGACAGGGGGGCTATGGCTACACCTTC
CDR3: CATSTPGQGGYGYTF
J: TRBJ1-2
D: TRBD1
V: TRBV6-5
size: -

DNA: TGCGCCAGCAGCCAAGTGGGGCAGGGGGCGCTTGGCTACACCTTC
CDR3: CASSQVGQGALGYTF
J: TRBJ1-2
D: TRBD1
V: TRBV4-1
size: -

DNA: TGTGCCACCAGTAAGTCCGGGAACACCGGGGAGCTGTTTTTT
CDR3: CATSKSGNTGELFF
J: TRBJ2-2
D: -
V: TRBV24-1
size: -

DNA: TGTGCCAGTGACCCTAGCGGGGTAGGAGAGACCCAGTACTTC
CDR3: CASDPSGVGETQYF
J: TRBJ2-5
D: TRBD2
V: TRBV2
size: -

DNA: TGTGCCAGCAGCTTAGCAGGGGAGAACACTGAAGCTTTCTTT
CDR3: CASSLAGENTEAFF
J: TRBJ1-1
D: -
V: TRBV7-8
size: -

DNA: TGTGCCAGCAGCCCCCGGACAGGGCGTGGGAACACTGAAGCTTTCTTT
CDR3: CASSPRTGRGNTEAFF
J: TRBJ1-1
D: TRBD1
V: TRBV7-6
size: once

DNA: TGTGCCAGCAGCCAAGGGATAGCAACCAATTCACCCCTCCACTTT
CDR3: CASSQGIATNSPLHF
J: TRBJ1-6
D: -
V: TRBV3-1/TRBV3-2
size: -

DNA: TGTGCCAGTAGTATGGCAGGGTTAGAAGCTTTCTTT
CDR3: CASSMAGLEAFF
J: TRBJ1-1
D: -
V: TRBV19
size: few

DNA: TGCGCCAGCAGCCAAGAATCTACGGGGGACCAGCCCCAGCATTTT
CDR3: CASSQESTGDQPQHF
J: TRBJ1-5
D: -
V: TRBV4-3
size: few

DNA: TGTGCCAGCTCATCACAGGGGGCTCAGTCACCCCTCCACTTT
CDR3: CASSSQGAQSPLHF
J: TRBJ1-6
D: TRBD1
V: TRBV18
size: -

DNA: TGCGCCAGCAGCTTGACAGGGTCTAATGAAAAACTGTTTTTT
CDR3: CASSLTGSNEKLFF
J: TRBJ1-4
D: -
V: TRBV5-1
size: -

DNA: TGTGCCAGCAGCTTAATAGCGGGGGATACGCAGTATTTT
CDR3: CASSLIAGDTQYF
J: TRBJ2-3
D: TRBD2
V: TRBV7-2
size: -

DNA: TGTGCCAGCAGCCCCCTGACAGGGGGAAAGACTGAAGCTTTCTTT
CDR3: CASSPLTGGKTEAFF
J: TRBJ1-1
D: TRBD1
V: TRBV5-6
size: -

DNA: TGTGCCAGCAGCCAAGTCCATTTACTAGCGGGGCAAGAGACCCAGTACTTC
CDR3: CASSQVHLLAGQETQYF
J: TRBJ2-5
D: TRBD2
V: TRBV3-1/TRBV3-2
size: -

DNA: TGTGCCAGCAGCACCCGCGGAGTTGGAAACATTCAGTACTTC
CDR3: CASSTRGVGNIQYF
J: TRBJ2-4
D: -
V: TRBV28
size: -

DNA: TGTGCCAGCCGGAATGCAGGGGCAGATACGCAGTATTTT
CDR3: CASRNAGADTQYF
J: TRBJ2-3
D: -
V: TRBV6-5
size: -

DNA: TGTGCCAGCAGATCCCGGGGGGCCACCGGGGAGCTGTTTTTT
CDR3: CASRSRGATGELFF
J: TRBJ2-2
D: -
V: TRBV5-4
size: few

DNA: TGTGCCAGCAGCCCCGCGAGGGGGCCCCGGGTTGAGCAGTTCTTC
CDR3: CASSPARGPRVEQFF
J: TRBJ2-1
D: TRBD1
V: TRBV28
size: -

DNA: TGTGCCATCAGTGCGACCCCGGGGGTAGCGGAGGGCTACACCTTC
CDR3: CAISATPGVAEGYTF
J: TRBJ1-2
D: -
V: TRBV10-3
size: -

DNA: TGCGCCAGCAGTGATTATGCAGATACGCAGTATTTT
CDR3: CASSDYADTQYF
J: TRBJ2-3
D: -
V: TRBV10-1
size: -

DNA: TGTGCCAGCAGAATGGGGACAGGGGGCAATCAGCCCCAGCATTTT
CDR3: CASRMGTGGNQPQHF
J: TRBJ1-5
D: TRBD1
V: TRBV27
size: -

DNA: TGTGCCAGCAGCTTATCCGAATCGCGCACTTCGGCTTTCTTT
CDR3: CASSLSESRTSAFF
J: TRBJ1-1
D: -
V: TRBV7-8
size: -

DNA: TGCGCCAGCAGCGAGCGGGATTCGACAGCCAAAAACATTCAGTACTTC
CDR3: CASSERDSTAKNIQYF
J: TRBJ2-4
D: TRBD2
V: TRBV5-1
size: -